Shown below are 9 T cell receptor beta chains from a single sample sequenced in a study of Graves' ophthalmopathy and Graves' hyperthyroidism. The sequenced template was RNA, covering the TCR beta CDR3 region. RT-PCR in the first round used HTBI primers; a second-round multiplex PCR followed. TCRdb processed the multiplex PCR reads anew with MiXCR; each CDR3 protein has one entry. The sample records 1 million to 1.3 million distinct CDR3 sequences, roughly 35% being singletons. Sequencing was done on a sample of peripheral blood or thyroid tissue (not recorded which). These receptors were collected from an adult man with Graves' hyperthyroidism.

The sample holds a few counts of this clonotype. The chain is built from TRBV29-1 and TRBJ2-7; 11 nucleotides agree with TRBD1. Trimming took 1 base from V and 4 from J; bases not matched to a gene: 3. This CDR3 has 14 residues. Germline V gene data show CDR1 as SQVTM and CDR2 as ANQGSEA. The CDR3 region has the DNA TGCAGCGTTGAAGGGACAGGGGGCGCTTACGAGCAGTACTTC. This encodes CSVEGTGGAYEQYF.

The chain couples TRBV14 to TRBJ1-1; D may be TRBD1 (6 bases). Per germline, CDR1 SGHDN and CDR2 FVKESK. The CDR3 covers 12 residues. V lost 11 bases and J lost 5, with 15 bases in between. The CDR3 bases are TGTGCCTGGGCACAGGGTGGAACTGAAGCTTTCTTT. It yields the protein CAWAQGGTEAFF.

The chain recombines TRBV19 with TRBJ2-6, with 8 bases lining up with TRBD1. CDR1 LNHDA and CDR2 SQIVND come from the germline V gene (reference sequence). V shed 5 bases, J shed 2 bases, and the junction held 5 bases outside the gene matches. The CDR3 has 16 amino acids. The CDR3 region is CASSSGQATGANVLTF. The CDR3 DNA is TGTGCCAGTAGTTCGGGACAGGCTACTGGGGCCAACGTCCTGACTTTC.

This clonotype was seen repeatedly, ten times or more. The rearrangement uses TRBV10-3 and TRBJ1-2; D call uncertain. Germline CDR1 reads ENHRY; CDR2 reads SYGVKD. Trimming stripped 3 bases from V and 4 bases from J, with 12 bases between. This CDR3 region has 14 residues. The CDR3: CAISDSMRVYGYTF. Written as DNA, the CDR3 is TGTGCCATCAGTGACTCGATGAGGGTCTATGGCTACACCTTC.

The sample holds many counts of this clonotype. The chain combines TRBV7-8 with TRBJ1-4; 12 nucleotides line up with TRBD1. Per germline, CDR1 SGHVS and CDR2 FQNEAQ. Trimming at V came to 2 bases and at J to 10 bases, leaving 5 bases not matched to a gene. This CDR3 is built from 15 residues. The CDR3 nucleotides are TGTGCCAGCAGCTTATGGGGGACAGGGGGCCTAAAACTGTTTTTT. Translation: CASSLWGTGGLKLFF.

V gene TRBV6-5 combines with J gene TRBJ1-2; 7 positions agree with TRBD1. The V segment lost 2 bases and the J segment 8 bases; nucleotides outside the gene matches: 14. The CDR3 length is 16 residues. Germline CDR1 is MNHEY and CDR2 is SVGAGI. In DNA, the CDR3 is TGTGCCAGCAGTTACGGGACAGAGCCTCCGGTGAGCGGCTACACCTTC. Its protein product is CASSYGTEPPVSGYTF.

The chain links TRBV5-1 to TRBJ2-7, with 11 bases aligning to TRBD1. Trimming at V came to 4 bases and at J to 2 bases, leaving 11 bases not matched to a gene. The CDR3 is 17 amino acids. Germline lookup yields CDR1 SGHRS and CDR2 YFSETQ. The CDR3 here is CASSPRTGGIFAYEQYF. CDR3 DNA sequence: TGCGCCAGCAGCCCCAGGACAGGGGGCATCTTTGCCTACGAGCAGTACTTC.

The CDR3 loop is CSSSGLVYEQYF. The DNA for the CDR3 is TGCAGCTCTTCCGGACTGGTTTACGAGCAGTACTTC. The rearrangement uses TRBV29-1 and TRBJ2-7; D may be TRBD2 (5 bases). The CDR3 is made up of 12 amino acids. The germline CDR1 and CDR2 sequences are SQVTM and ANQGSEA. V lost 8 bases and J lost 4, with 15 bases in between.

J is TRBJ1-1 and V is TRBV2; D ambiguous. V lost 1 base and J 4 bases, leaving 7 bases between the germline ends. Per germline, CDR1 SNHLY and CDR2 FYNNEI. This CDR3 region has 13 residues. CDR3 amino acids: CASSEGDGTEAFF. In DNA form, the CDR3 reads TGTGCCAGCAGTGAAGGCGACGGCACTGAAGCTTTCTTT.